Below, 25 T cell receptor beta chains from the same sample are listed, as sequenced in a study of post-analysis software for immune sequencing data. TCR beta cDNA libraries had unique molecular identifiers. TCRdb reprocessed the PCR reads with MiXCR, giving one entry per CDR3 protein. This sample has roughly 200,000 distinct CDR3 sequences, with 25% to 30% found just once. Their antigens are not known. Findings of the study overall: Controls had lower frequencies than patients of 4 or 5 TRBV segments, which included TRBV5-6, TRBV5-1 and TRBV20-1.

Sequencing was carried out using blood. The receptor set was obtained from a girl aged 2-17 years with multiple sclerosis.

In its sample, this clonotype was seen a few times. The chain links TRBV25-1 to TRBJ1-2; D may be TRBD1 (5 bases). This CDR3 spans 15 amino acids. V was clipped by 3 bases and J by 2 bases, with 13 bases between them. Germline V gene sequence: CDR1 MGHDK, CDR2 SYGVNS. The CDR3 DNA follows: TGTGCCAGCAGTGACTTTGGGGGGGGAAACTATGGCTACACCTTC. It translates to CASSDFGGGNYGYTF.

A few counts support this clonotype. J is TRBJ2-5 and V is TRBV19; a possible D gene is TRBD2 (6 bases). The germline gives CDR1 LNHDA, CDR2 SQIVND (reference sequence). This CDR3 is built from 15 residues. V shed 6 bases and J shed 0 bases, with 14 bases lying between them. In DNA, the CDR3 is TGTGCCAGTAGGGTAGCGGCAGGCCACCAAGAGACCCAGTACTTC. Translation: CASRVAAGHQETQYF.

CDR3 residues: CASKRLAGVVQTDTQYF. The CDR3 DNA reads TGCGCCAGCAAGAGGCTAGCGGGAGTTGTCCAGACAGATACGCAGTATTTT. V is TRBV5-1 and J is TRBJ2-3; TRBD2 matches at 10 bases. From germline, CDR1 is SGHRS and CDR2 YFSETQ. The V and J ends lost 6 bases and 3 bases, in that order; junction bases with no gene match: 13. This CDR3 is built from 17 residues.

This clonotype was seen ten or more times. This chain connects TRBV6-5 to TRBJ2-7; D is unresolved. Germline loops: CDR1 MNHEY, CDR2 SVGAGI. This CDR3 spans 15 amino acids. Trimming stripped 0 bases from V and 2 bases from J, with 11 bases between. The CDR3 here is CASSYSGPTTYEQYF. CDR3 bases: TGTGCCAGCAGTTACTCAGGGCCAACCACCTACGAGCAGTACTTC.

J is TRBJ2-3 and V is TRBV5-1; D is uncertain. Germline V gives CDR1 SGHRS, CDR2 YFSETQ. Trimming pared 0 bases from V and 4 bases from J, leaving 9 bases between. The CDR3 extends over 14 amino acids. The DNA for the CDR3 is TGCGCCAGCAGCTTGGTGGATTCCGCAGATACGCAGTATTTT. Translation: CASSLVDSADTQYF.

This clonotype was found many times. The CDR3 sequence is CSARMDGNEQFF. CDR3 in DNA: TGCAGCGCACGGATGGATGGGAATGAGCAGTTCTTC. This rearrangement joins TRBV29-1 to TRBJ2-1; D not certain. V shed 7 bases and J shed 7 bases, with 14 bases lying between them. The CDR3 runs 12 residues. Germline V CDR1 and CDR2: SQVTM, ANQGSEA.

This clonotype was picked up a small number of times. Being one base from a much bigger clone, this may be a read error. The chain combines TRBV12-3 or TRBV12-4 with TRBJ1-2, with a tentative D call TRBD1 (5 bases). The germline V and J ends were trimmed by 2 bases and 4 bases, with 8 bases remaining between them. CDR3 length: 13 amino acids. Here the CDR3 reads CASSLTGGYGYTF. CDR3 DNA sequence: TGTGCCAGCAGTTTAACGGGGGGCTATGGCTACACCTTC.

The table lists this clonotype with a few counts. The rearrangement uses TRBV6-1 and TRBJ1-2, with D perhaps matching TRBD1 (6 bases). The germline V gene encodes CDR1 MNHNS and CDR2 SASEGT. The V gene lost 8 bases and the J gene lost 12 bases, with 22 bases spanning the gap. This CDR3 comprises 13 residues. The CDR3 DNA follows: TGTGCCAGCGGATACGGGACACCGCTCGGAAACACCTTC. It codes for CASGYGTPLGNTF.

At least ten counts were recorded for this clonotype. The V call is TRBV6-5, the J call TRBJ1-6, with D maybe TRBD1 (6 bases). This CDR3 has 15 amino acids. Germline CDR1 and CDR2: MNHEY and SVGAGI. The germline V and J ends were trimmed by 0 bases and 9 bases, with 12 bases remaining between them. The CDR3: CASSYSNRDSSPLHF. The CDR3 nucleotides are TGTGCCAGCAGTTACTCGAACAGGGACTCTTCACCCCTCCACTTT.

Note on this clonotype: Since the CDR3 does not end with the conserved phenylalanine or tryptophan, this likely comes from a read error. The chain is built from TRBV29-1 and TRBJ2-1; 9 nucleotides line up with TRBD2. This CDR3 has 15 residues. Germline V gene sequence: CDR1 SQVTM, CDR2 ANQGSEA. The CDR3 coding sequence is TGCAGCGTTGAATTCCCTAGCGGGATATACAATGAACAGTTCTAC. Translated: CSVEFPSGIYNEQFY.

V gene TRBV28 combines with J gene TRBJ1-5, with D hard to call. CDR3 length: 14 amino acids. The V and J ends lost 2 bases and 2 bases respectively, with 7 bases between them. Per germline, CDR1 MDHEN and CDR2 SYDVKM. This chain's CDR3 is CASSLHHGNQPQHF. The CDR3 nucleotides read TGTGCCAGCAGTTTACATCATGGCAATCAGCCCCAGCATTTT.

This clonotype was counted between two and nine times. Sequence at one end of the junction differs from germline and may be a read error. This rearrangement joins TRBV15 to TRBJ2-5; no clear D. CDR3 length: 12 residues. Germline V gene sequence: CDR1 LNHNV, CDR2 YYDKDF (reference sequence). Written as DNA, the CDR3 is TGTGCCACCAGCAGACTACAAGAGACCCTGTACTTC. Amino acid sequence: CATSRLQETLYF.

The table lists this clonotype with many counts. This CDR3 is CATSTGQGNSGANVLTF. The CDR3 DNA reads TGTGCCACCAGTACAGGACAGGGGAACTCTGGGGCCAACGTCCTGACTTTC. J is TRBJ2-6 and V is TRBV15; 9 bases agree with TRBD1. V lost 6 bases, J lost 0 bases, and 6 bases stayed unmatched. Germline-derived CDR1 and CDR2 are LNHNV and YYDKDF (reference sequence). This CDR3 contains 17 residues. The full variable domain, with the rest looked up from reference TRBV15 and TRBJ2-6, is DAMVIQNPRYQVTQFGKPVTLSCSQTLNHNVMYWYQQKSSQAPKLLFHYYDKDFNNEADTPDNFQSRRPNTSFCFLDIRSPGLGDTAMYLCATSTGQGNSGANVLTFGAGSRLTVL.

The rearrangement links TRBV5-1 to TRBJ2-1; 10 nucleotides align to TRBD2. The CDR3 sequence is 15 residues long. V was clipped by 1 base and J by 4 bases; unmatched bases: 2. CDR1 is SGHRS and CDR2 is YFSETQ in the germline V gene. CDR3 sequence: CASSLSGRVYNEQFF. The CDR3 bases are TGCGCCAGCAGCTTGAGCGGGAGGGTTTACAATGAGCAGTTCTTC.

The chain joins TRBV27 to TRBJ1-1; no clear D gene. The V and J ends lost 5 bases and 1 base respectively, with 11 bases between them. The CDR3 is made up of 14 amino acids. From germline, CDR1 is MNHEY and CDR2 SMNVEV (reference sequence). The CDR3 here is CASSQQAGNTEAFF. Here the CDR3 DNA reads TGTGCCAGCAGTCAGCAGGCAGGGAACACTGAAGCTTTCTTT.

Details on this clonotype: This clone may be a read error of a much larger clone one base away. This sequence joins TRBV20-1 and TRBJ2-1; 7 positions agree with TRBD2. Germline CDR1 DFQATT, CDR2 SNEGSKA (reference sequence). The CDR3 is made up of 13 amino acids. The V segment lost 1 base and the J segment 13 bases; nucleotides outside the gene matches: 10. The CDR3 DNA follows: TGCAGTGCTAGAGGGATGGGGGGGGAGACCCAGTTCTTC. Translation gives CSARGMGGETQFF.

The chain uses TRBV20-1 and TRBJ2-5, with a possible D match to TRBD1 (5 bases). The CDR3 extends over 12 amino acids. The ends were cut back, 3 bases at V and 3 bases at J, with 8 bases in the middle. Germline CDR1 is DFQATT and CDR2 is SNEGSKA (reference sequence). CDR3: CSASPGKETQYF. CDR3 in DNA: TGCAGTGCTAGCCCAGGGAAAGAGACCCAGTACTTC.

This clonotype was counted at least ten times. This chain connects TRBV29-1 to TRBJ2-1; no firm D call. V lost 6 bases and J 9 bases, leaving 9 bases between the germline ends. The CDR3 totals 10 residues. Germline CDR1 reads SQVTM; CDR2 reads ANQGSEA. CDR3 sequence: CSVARVEQFF. The DNA for the CDR3 is TGCAGCGTAGCAAGGGTTGAGCAGTTCTTC.

Remarks on this clonotype: A much larger clonotype is one base distant, so this may be a read error. V usage is TRBV9 and J usage is TRBJ2-1; the D gene could be TRBD1 or TRBD2 (5 bases each). The end of the DNA aligns better with TRBJ2-7, so the J call may be wrong. The CDR3 runs 18 residues. Germline CDR1 and CDR2: SGDLS and YYNGEE. CDR3 amino acids: CASSVGVRGAVGYNEQYF. The CDR3 DNA reads as TGTGCCAGCAGCGTAGGAGTCCGGGGCGCGGTGGGCTACAATGAGCAGTACTTC.

This clonotype was picked up one time. The DNA for the CDR3 is TGCAGTGCTAGAGTCCTAGCGGGACTTTCCAATGAGCAGTACTTC. Its protein is CSARVLAGLSNEQYF. The chain has TRBV20-1 and TRBJ2-5, with 9 nucleotides matching TRBD2. The germline V gene has CDR1 DFQATT and CDR2 SNEGSKA (reference sequence). The CDR3 consists of 15 residues. V lost 1 base, J lost 11 bases, and 14 bases stayed unmatched.

Notes on this clonotype: Relative to the germline gene, one junction end is altered; a read error may explain this. The chain employs TRBV13 and TRBJ1-2; D remains unclear. The CDR3 is made up of 12 amino acids. CDR1 is PRHDT, CDR2 FYEKMQ, per germline (reference sequence). For the CDR3, the DNA is TGTGCCAGCAGGAGGACTAACTGTGGCTACACCTTC. Translating gives CASRRTNCGYTF.

This clonotype was observed many times. This rearrangement joins TRBV28 to TRBJ2-4, with D unclear. V dropped 6 bases and J dropped 8 bases, with 26 bases sitting between them. This CDR3 has 17 amino acids. Per germline, CDR1 MDHEN and CDR2 SYDVKM. CDR3 DNA: TGTGCCAGCAGACCCCCGCGGTGGGAAGATCCTAAGGACATTCAGTACTTC. Translated, it gives CASRPPRWEDPKDIQYF. The variable domain in full, completed from reference TRBV28 and TRBJ2-4, reads DVKVTQSSRYLVKRTGEKVFLECVQDMDHENMFWYRQDPGLGLRLIYFSYDVKMKEKGDIPEGYSVSREKKERFSLILESASTNQTSMYLCASRPPRWEDPKDIQYFGAGTRLSVL.

This clonotype was detected many times. The J gene is TRBJ1-1, the V gene TRBV7-9; D gene ambiguous. This CDR3 has 12 residues. Germline-derived CDR1 and CDR2 are SEHNR and FQNEAQ (reference sequence). The V end was cut by 8 bases, the J end by 2 bases, with 9 bases between. This CDR3 is CASDPGNTEAFF. The DNA for the CDR3 is TGTGCCAGCGACCCGGGTAACACTGAAGCTTTCTTT.

This clonotype was detected ten times or more. V gene TRBV5-1 combines with J gene TRBJ2-3; a weak D match, TRBD1 (6 bases). Trimming took off 1 base at V and 5 bases at J, with 11 bases between the two ends. Germline V CDR1 and CDR2: SGHRS, YFSETQ. The CDR3 is made up of 14 amino acids. The CDR3 sequence is CASSLQSGEDTQYF. The CDR3, as DNA: TGCGCCAGCAGCTTGCAGTCAGGGGAAGATACGCAGTATTTT. Full variable domain (remainder filled in from reference TRBV5-1 and TRBJ2-3): KAGVTQTPRYLIKTRGQQVTLSCSPISGHRSVSWYQQTPGQGLQFLFEYFSETQRNKGNFPGRFSGRQFSNSRSEMNVSTLELGDSALYLCASSLQSGEDTQYFGPGTRLTVL.

As concerns this clonotype: A much larger clone is a single base away; this may be a read error. CDR3 nucleotide sequence: TGTGCCGGCTCACCACCGTTGGATTTCGATGAGCAGTTCTTC. Translation gives CAGSPPLDFDEQFF. The rearrangement links TRBV18 to TRBJ2-1; D remains ambiguous. The CDR3 consists of 14 residues. Germline V gene data show CDR1 as KGHSH and CDR2 as LQKENI.